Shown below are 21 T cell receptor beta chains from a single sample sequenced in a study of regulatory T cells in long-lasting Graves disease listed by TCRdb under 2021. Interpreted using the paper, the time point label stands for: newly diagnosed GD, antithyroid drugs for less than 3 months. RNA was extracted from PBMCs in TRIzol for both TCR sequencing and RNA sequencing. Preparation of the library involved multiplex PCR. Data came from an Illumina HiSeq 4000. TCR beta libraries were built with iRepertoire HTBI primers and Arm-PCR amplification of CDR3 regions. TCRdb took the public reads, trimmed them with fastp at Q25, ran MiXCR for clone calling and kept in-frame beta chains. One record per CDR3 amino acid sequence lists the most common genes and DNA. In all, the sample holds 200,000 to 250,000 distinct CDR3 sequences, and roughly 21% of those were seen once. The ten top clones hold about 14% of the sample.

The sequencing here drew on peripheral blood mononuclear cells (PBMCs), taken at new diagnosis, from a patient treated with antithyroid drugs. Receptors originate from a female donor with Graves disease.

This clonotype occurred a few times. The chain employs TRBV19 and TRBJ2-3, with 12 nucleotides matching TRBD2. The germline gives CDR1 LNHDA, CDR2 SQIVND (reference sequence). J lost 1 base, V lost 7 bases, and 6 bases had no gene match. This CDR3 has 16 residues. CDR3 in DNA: TGTGCCAGTAAAGGACTAGCGGGGCGACGCACAGATACGCAGTATTTT. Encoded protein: CASKGLAGRRTDTQYF. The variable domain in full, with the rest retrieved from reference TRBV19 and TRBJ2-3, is DGGITQSPKYLFRKEGQNVTLSCEQNLNHDAMYWYRQDPGQGLRLIYYSQIVNDFQKGDIAEGYSVSREKKESFPLTVTSAQKNPTAFYLCASKGLAGRRTDTQYFGPGTRLTVL.

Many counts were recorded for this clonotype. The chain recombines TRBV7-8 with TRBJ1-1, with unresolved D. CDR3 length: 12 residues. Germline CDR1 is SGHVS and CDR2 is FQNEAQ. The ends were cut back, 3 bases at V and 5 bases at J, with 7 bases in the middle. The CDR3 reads CASSLVTTEAFF. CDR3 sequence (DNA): TGTGCCAGCAGCTTGGTAACAACTGAAGCTTTCTTT.

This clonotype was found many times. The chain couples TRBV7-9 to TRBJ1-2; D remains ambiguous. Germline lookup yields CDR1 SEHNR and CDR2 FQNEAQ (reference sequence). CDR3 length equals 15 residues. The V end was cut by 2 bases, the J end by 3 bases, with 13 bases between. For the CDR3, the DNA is TGTGCCAGCAGCTTATTTTGGGGTGAGGACTATGGCTACACCTTC. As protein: CASSLFWGEDYGYTF.

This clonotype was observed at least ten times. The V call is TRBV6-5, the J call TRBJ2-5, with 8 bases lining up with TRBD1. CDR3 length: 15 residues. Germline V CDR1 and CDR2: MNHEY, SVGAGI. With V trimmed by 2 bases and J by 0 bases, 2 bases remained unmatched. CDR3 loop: CASSYGQGYQETQYF. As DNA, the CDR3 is TGTGCCAGCAGTTACGGACAGGGCTACCAAGAGACCCAGTACTTC.

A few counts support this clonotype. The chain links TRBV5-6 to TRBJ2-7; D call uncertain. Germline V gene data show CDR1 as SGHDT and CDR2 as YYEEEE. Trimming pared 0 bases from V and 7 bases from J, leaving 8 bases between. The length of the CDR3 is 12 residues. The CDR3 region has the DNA TGTGCCAGCAGCTTGGGATGGCGAGAGCAGTACTTC. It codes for CASSLGWREQYF.

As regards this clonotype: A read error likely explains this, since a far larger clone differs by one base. This chain's CDR3 is CAISATTGNTEAFF. In DNA form, the CDR3 reads TGTGCCATCAGTGCCACGACGGGGAACACTGAAGCTTTCTTT. This rearrangement joins TRBV10-3 to TRBJ1-1; the D is unclear. The CDR3 sequence is 14 residues long. Germline values: CDR1 ENHRY, CDR2 SYGVKD. Trimming removed 4 bases from V and 1 base from J, with 10 bases in between.

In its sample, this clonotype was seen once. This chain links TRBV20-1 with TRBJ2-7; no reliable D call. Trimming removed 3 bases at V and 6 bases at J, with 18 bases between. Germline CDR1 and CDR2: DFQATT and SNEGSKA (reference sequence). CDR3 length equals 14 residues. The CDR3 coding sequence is TGCAGTGCTAGTAGTGTTCAGAGGCTCGCCGAGCAGTACTTC. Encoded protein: CSASSVQRLAEQYF.

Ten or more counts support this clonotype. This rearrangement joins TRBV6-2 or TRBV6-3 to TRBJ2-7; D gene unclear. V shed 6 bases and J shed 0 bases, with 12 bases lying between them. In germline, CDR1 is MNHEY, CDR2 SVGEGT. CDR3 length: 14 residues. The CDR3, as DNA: TGTGCCAGCAGCGGATTGGGCAGCTCCTACGAGCAGTACTTC. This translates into CASSGLGSSYEQYF.

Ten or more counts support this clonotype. CDR3 bases: TGCAGCGTTGGAATTACAGCTAGCACAGATACGCAGTATTTT. Protein product: CSVGITASTDTQYF. The chain links TRBV29-1 to TRBJ2-3; D is unresolved. Germline V lookup: CDR1 SQVTM, CDR2 ANQGSEA. The CDR3 is 14 residues long. Trimming pared 4 bases from V and 0 bases from J, leaving 11 bases between.

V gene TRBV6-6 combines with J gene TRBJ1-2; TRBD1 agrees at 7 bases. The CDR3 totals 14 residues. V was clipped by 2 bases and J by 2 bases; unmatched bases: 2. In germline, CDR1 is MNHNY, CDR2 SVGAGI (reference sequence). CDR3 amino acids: CASSYRDSNYGYTF. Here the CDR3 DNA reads TGTGCCAGCAGTTACCGGGACAGCAACTATGGCTACACCTTC.

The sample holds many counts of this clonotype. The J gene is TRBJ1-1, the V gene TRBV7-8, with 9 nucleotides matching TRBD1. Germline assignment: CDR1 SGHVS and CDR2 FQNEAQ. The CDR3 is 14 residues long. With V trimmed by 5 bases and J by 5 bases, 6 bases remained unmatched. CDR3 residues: CASSQTGGGTEAFF. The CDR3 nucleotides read TGTGCCAGCAGCCAAACAGGGGGCGGTACTGAAGCTTTCTTT.

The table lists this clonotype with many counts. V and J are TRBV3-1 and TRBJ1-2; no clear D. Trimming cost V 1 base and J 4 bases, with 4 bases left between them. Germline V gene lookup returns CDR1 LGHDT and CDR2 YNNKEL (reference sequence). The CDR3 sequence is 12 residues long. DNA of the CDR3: TGTGCCAGCAGCCAAGCGGTCTATGGCTACACCTTC. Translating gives CASSQAVYGYTF. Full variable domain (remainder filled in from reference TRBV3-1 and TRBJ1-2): DTAVSQTPKYLVTQMGNDKSIKCEQNLGHDTMYWYKQDSKKFLKIMFSYNNKELIINETVPNRFSPKSPDKAHLNLHINSLELGDSAVYFCASSQAVYGYTFGSGTRLTVV.

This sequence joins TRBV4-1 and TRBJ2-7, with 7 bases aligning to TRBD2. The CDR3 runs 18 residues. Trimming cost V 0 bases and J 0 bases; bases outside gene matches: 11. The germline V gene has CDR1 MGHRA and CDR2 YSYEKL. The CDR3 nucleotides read TGCGCCAGCAGCCAAGAAAGCTCCCTAGCGGATAGCTCCTACGAGCAGTACTTC. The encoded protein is CASSQESSLADSSYEQYF.

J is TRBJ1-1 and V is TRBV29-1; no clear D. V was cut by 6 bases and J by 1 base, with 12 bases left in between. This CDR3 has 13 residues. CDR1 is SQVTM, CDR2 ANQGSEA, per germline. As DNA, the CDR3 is TGCAGCGTCCCGAAGGTAGGGAACACTGAAGCTTTCTTT. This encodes CSVPKVGNTEAFF.

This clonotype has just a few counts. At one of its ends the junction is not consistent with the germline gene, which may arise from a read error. The CDR3, as DNA: TGTGCCAGCAGCTTAGCATCCGGGGACAGATCACTGGAATTC. This translates into CASSLASGDRSLEF. The chain joins TRBV5-5 to TRBJ2-7; 7 bases are shared with TRBD1. Germline V gene sequence: CDR1 SGHKS, CDR2 YYEKEE (reference sequence). The CDR3 consists of 14 residues.

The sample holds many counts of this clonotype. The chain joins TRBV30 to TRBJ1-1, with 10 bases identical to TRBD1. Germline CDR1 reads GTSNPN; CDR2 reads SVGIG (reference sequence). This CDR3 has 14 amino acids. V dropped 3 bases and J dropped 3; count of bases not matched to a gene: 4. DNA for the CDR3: TGTGCCTGGAGCCTCGGACAGGGGGACACTGAAGCTTTCTTT. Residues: CAWSLGQGDTEAFF.

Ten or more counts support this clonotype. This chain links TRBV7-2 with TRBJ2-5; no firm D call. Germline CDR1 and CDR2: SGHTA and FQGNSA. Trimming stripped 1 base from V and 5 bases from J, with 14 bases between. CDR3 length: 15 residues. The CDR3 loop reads CASSLGLIHGETQYF. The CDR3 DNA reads TGTGCCAGCAGCTTAGGACTTATCCATGGGGAGACCCAGTACTTC.

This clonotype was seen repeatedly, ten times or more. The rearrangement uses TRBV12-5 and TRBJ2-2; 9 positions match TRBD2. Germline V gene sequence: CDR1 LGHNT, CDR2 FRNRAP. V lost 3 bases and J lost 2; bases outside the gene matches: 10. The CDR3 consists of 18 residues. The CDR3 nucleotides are TGTGCTAGTGGTTTCCATCTAAGCGGGAGGACAAACACCGGGGAGCTGTTTTTT. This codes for CASGFHLSGRTNTGELFF.

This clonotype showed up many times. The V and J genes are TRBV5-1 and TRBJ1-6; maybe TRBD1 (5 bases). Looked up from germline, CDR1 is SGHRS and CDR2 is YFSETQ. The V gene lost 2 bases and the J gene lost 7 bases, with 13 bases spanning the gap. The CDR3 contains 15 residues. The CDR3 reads CASSFGTGQNSPLHF. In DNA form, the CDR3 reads TGCGCCAGCAGCTTCGGTACAGGCCAAAATTCACCCCTCCACTTT.

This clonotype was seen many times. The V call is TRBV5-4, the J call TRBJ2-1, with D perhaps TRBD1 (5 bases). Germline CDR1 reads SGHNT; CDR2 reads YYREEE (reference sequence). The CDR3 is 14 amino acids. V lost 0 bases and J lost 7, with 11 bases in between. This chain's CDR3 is CASSLATVFNEQFF. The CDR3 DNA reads TGTGCCAGCAGCTTGGCGACAGTGTTTAATGAGCAGTTCTTC.

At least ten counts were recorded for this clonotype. CDR3 in amino acids: CAISPSGAGANVLTF. DNA of the CDR3: TGTGCCATCTCCCCGTCAGGAGCTGGGGCCAACGTCCTGACTTTC. The genes are TRBV10-3 and TRBJ2-6; D not certain. CDR3 size: 15 residues. In germline, CDR1 is ENHRY, CDR2 SYGVKD. V lost 8 bases to trimming and J lost 2 bases, with 13 bases between them.